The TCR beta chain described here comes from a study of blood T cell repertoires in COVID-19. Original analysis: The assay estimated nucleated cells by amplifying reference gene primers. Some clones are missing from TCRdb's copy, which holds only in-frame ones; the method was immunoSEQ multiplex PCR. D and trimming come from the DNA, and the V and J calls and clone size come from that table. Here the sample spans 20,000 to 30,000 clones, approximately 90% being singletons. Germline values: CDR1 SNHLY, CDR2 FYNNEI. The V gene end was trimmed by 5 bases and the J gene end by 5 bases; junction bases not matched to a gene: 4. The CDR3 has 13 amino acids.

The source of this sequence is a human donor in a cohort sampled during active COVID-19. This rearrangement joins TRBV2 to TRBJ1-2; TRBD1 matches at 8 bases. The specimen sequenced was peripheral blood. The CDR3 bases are TGTGCCAGCAGTTCCCAGGGGGCGTATGGCTACACCTTC. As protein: CASSSQGAYGYTF. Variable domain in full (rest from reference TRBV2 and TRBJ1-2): EPEVTQTPSHQVTQMGQEVILRCVPISNHLYFYWYRQILGQKVEFLVSFYNNEISEKSEIFDDQFSVERPDGSNFTLKIRSTKLEDSAMYFCASSSQGAYGYTFGSGTRLTVV.